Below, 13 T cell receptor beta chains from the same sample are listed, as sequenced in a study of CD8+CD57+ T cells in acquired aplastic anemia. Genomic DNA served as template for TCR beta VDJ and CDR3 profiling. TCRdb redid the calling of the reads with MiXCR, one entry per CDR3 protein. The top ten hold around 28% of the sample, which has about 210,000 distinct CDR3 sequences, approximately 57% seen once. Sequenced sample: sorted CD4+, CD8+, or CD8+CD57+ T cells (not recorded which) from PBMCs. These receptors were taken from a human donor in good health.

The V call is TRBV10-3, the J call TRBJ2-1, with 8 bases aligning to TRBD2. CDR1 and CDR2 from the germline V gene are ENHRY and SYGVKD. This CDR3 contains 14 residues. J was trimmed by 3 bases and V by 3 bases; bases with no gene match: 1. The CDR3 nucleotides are TGTGCCATCAGTGACAGCGGGAGCTACAATGAGCAGTTCTTC. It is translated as CAISDSGSYNEQFF.

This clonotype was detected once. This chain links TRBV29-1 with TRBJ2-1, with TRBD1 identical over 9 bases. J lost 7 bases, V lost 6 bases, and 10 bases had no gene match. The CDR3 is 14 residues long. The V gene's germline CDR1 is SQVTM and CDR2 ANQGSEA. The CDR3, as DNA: TGCAGCGTAGATCGGGACAGGGTTGGGAATGAGCAGTTCTTC. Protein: CSVDRDRVGNEQFF.

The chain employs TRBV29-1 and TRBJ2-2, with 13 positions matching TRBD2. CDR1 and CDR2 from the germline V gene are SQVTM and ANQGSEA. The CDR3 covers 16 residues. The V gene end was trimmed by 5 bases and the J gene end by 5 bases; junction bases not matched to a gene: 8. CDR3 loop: CSVRLAGGRGTGELFF. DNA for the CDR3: TGCAGCGTTAGACTAGCGGGGGGCCGGGGAACCGGGGAGCTGTTTTTT.

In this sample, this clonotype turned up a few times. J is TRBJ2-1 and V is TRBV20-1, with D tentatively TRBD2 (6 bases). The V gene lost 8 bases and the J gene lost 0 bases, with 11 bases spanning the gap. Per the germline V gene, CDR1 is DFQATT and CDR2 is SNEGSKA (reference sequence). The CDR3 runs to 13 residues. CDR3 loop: CSTTTSSYNEQFF. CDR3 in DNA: TGCAGTACCACGACTAGCTCCTACAATGAGCAGTTCTTC.

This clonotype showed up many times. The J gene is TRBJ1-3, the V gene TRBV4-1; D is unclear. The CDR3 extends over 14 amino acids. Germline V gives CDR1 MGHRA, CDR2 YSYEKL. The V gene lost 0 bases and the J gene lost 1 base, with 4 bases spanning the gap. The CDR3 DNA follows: TGCGCCAGCAGCCAAGATAATTCTGGAAACACCATATATTTT. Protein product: CASSQDNSGNTIYF.

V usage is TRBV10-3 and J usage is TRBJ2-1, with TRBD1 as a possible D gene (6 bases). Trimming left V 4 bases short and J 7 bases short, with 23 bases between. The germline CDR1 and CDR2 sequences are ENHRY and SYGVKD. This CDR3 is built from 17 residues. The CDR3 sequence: CAISATPTGLKRNEQFF. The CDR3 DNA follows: TGTGCCATCAGTGCGACCCCTACAGGGTTAAAGAGGAATGAGCAGTTCTTC.

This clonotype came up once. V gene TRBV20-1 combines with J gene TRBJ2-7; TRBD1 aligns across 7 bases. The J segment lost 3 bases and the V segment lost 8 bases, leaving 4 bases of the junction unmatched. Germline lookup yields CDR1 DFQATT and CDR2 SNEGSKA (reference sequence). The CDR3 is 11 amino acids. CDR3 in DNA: TGCAGTTCGGGACAGAACTACGAGCAGTACTTC. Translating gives CSSGQNYEQYF.

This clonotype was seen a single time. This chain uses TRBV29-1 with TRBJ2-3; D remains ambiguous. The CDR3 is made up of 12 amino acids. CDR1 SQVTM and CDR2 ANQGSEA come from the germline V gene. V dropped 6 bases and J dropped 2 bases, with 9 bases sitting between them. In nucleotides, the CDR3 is TGCAGCGTAAAGGACGACACAGATACGCAGTATTTT. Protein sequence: CSVKDDTDTQYF.

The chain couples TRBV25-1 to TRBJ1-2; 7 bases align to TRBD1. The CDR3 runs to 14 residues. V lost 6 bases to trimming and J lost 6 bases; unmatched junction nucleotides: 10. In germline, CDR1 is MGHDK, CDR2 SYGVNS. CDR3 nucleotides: TGTGCCAGCAGCGATATCGACAGGGAACATGGCTACACCTTC. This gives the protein CASSDIDREHGYTF.

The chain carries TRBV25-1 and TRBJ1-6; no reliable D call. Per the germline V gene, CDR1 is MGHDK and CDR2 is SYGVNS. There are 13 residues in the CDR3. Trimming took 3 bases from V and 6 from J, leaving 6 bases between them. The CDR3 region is CASSDLSNSPLHF. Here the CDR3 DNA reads TGTGCCAGCAGTGACTTGAGTAATTCACCCCTCCACTTT.

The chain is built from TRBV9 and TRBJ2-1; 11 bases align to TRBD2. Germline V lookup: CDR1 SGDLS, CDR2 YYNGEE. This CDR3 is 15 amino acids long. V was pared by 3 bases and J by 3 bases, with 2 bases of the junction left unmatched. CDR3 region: CASSETSGDYNEQFF. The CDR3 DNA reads TGTGCCAGCAGCGAGACTAGCGGGGACTACAATGAGCAGTTCTTC.

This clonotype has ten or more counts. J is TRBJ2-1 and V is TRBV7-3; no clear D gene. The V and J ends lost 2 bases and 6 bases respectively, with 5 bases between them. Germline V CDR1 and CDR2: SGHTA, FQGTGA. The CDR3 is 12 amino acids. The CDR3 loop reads CASSLEGNEQFF. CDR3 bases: TGTGCCAGCAGCTTAGAAGGCAATGAGCAGTTCTTC.

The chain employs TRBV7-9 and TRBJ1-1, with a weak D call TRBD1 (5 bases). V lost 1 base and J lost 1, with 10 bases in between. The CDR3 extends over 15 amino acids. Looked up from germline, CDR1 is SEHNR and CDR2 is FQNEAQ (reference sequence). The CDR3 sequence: CASSLEHDRNTEAFF. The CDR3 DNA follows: TGTGCCAGCAGCTTAGAGCATGACAGGAACACTGAAGCTTTCTTT.